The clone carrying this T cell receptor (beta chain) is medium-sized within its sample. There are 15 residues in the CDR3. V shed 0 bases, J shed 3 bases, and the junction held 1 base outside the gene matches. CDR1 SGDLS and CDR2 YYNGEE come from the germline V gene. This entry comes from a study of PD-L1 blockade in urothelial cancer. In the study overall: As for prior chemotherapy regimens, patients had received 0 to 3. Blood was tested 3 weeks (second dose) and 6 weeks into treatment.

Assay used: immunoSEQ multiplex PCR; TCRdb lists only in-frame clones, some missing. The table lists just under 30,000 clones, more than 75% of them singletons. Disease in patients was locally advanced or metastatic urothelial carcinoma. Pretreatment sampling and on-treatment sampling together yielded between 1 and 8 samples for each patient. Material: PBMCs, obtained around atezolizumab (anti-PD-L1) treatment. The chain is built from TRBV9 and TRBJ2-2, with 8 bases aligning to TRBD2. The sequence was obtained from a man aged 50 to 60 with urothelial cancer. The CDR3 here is CASSVGGGHTGELFF. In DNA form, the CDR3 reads TGTGCCAGCAGCGTAGGCGGGGGGCACACCGGGGAGCTGTTTTTT.